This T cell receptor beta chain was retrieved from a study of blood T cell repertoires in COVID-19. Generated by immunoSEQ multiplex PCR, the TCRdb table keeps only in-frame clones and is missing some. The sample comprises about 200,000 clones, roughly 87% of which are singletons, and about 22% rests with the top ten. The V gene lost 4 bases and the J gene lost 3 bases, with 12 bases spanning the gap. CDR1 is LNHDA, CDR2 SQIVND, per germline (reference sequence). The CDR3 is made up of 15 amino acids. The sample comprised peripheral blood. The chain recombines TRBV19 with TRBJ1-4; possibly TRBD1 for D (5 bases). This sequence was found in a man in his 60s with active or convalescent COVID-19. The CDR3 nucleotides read TGTGCCAGTAGTAGAACCGGGACTTCTAATGAAAAACTGTTTTTT. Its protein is CASSRTGTSNEKLFF. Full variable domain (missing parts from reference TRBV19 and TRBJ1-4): DGGITQSPKYLFRKEGQNVTLSCEQNLNHDAMYWYRQDPGQGLRLIYYSQIVNDFQKGDIAEGYSVSREKKESFPLTVTSAQKNPTAFYLCASSRTGTSNEKLFFGSGTQLSVL.